The 25 T cell receptor delta chains below all came from one sample that was sequenced in a study of gamma-delta T cells after stem cell transplantation. TCRdb reprocessed the RT-PCR reads through CATT. The sample has approximately 3,000 delta-chain clones, about 2.6% seen once. The material sequenced was gamma-delta T cells. These receptors were obtained from a human donor. It is not recorded whose cells these are; they may come from a transplant donor.

As regards this clone: This DNA's translation differs at residue 8 from TCRdb's protein, which comes from a much larger clone; a read error is likely, and the protein shown is translated from the DNA. The J gene is TRDJ1, the V gene TRDV2, with D hard to call. Germline V gene lookup returns CDR1 GEAIGNYY and CDR2 EKD. V lost 2 bases and J lost 3, with 12 bases in between. The CDR3 loop spans 14 amino acids. This CDR3 reads CACDILTASDKLIF. For the CDR3, the DNA is TGTGCCTGTGACATATTGACCGCTTCCGATAAACTCATCTTT.

This clone was counted between two and nine times. The gene calls are TRDV2 and TRDJ1, with 9 bases aligning to TRDD3. This CDR3 has 15 residues. CDR1 is GEAIGNYY and CDR2 is EKD in the germline V gene. V shed 4 bases and J 2 bases; nucleotides not matched to a gene: 7. The CDR3, as DNA: TGTGCCTGTGAACCACTGGGGGAAAAAACCGATAAACTCATCTTT. The encoded protein is CACEPLGEKTDKLIF.

A few counts support this clone. A much larger clone lies one base from this, so it may be a read error. This sample includes further DNA sequences coding for the same CDR3. The chain combines TRDV2 with TRDJ1, with TRDD3 identical over 7 bases. Trimming took 7 bases from V and 3 from J; bases not matched to a gene: 22. The CDR3 runs to 18 residues. Germline-derived CDR1 and CDR2 are GEAIGNYY and EKD. The CDR3 is CACDALSRAGDKADKLIF. CDR3 nucleotides: TGTGCCTGCGACGCCCTCTCACGGGCTGGGGATAAGGCCGATAAACTCATCTTT.

This clone was seen only a few times. The protein in TCRdb stems from a much larger clone and differs at residue 9 from this DNA's translation, likely a read error; here the protein is translated from the DNA. The chain recombines TRDV2 with TRDJ3; 8 bases line up with TRDD3. The CDR3 is 18 amino acids. CDR1 is GEAIGNYY, CDR2 EKD, per germline. V lost 1 base, J lost 0 bases, and 4 bases stayed unmatched. The CDR3 bases are TGTGCCTGTGACACGTACTGGGGGGGCTCCTGGGACACCCGACAGATGTTTTTC. This codes for CACDTYWGGSWDTRQMFF.

A note on this clone: A far larger clone is a single base away, which makes a read error likely. The chain links TRDV2 to TRDJ1; 7 nucleotides agree with TRDD3. Germline CDR1 reads GEAIGNYY; CDR2 reads EKD. J was trimmed by 0 bases and V by 3 bases; bases with no gene match: 15. This CDR3 region has 18 residues. This CDR3 reads CACDAVTLLGINTDKLIF. CDR3 in DNA: TGTGCCTGTGACGCCGTAACCCTACTGGGGATCAACACCGATAAACTCATCTTT.

This clone is medium-sized in the sample. This could be a read error, since a much larger clone is one nucleotide away. The chain recombines TRDV2 with TRDJ1, with D tentatively TRDD3 (6 bases). V gave up 0 bases and J gave up 0 bases, with 19 bases separating them. The CDR3 sequence is 18 residues long. Germline loops: CDR1 GEAIGNYY, CDR2 EKD. DNA for the CDR3: TGTGCCTGTGACACCCTACCCCCCCTGGGGACCTACACCGATAAACTCATCTTT. It encodes CACDTLPPLGTYTDKLIF.

There are a few counts of this clone. The identical CDR3 is also encoded by other nucleotide sequences in the sample. This chain joins TRDV2 and TRDJ1, with 11 nucleotides matching TRDD3. Per germline, CDR1 GEAIGNYY and CDR2 EKD. The CDR3 consists of 20 residues. Trimming cost V 1 base and J 0 bases; bases outside gene matches: 15. As DNA, the CDR3 is TGTGCCTGTGACACTCTACTGGGGGATAATAATGCCCCCTACACCGATAAACTCATCTTT. It encodes CACDTLLGDNNAPYTDKLIF.

In this sample, this clone is large (0.1 to 1%). Other DNA sequences in this sample translate to the same CDR3. V usage is TRDV2 and J usage is TRDJ1, with D maybe TRDD3 (6 bases). V lost 3 bases and J lost 0, with 19 bases in between. The CDR3 contains 17 residues. Germline lookup yields CDR1 GEAIGNYY and CDR2 EKD. CDR3 protein: CACDPLALGVYTDKLIF. The CDR3 DNA sequence: TGTGCCTGTGACCCCCTGGCTTTGGGGGTTTACACCGATAAACTCATCTTT.

This clone was seen a few times. This DNA translates differently at residue 10 from the TCRdb protein, which is that of a much larger clone; a read error is likely, and the protein shown is the DNA's own translation. This chain uses TRDV2 with TRDJ1, with 7 nucleotides matching TRDD3. Per germline, CDR1 GEAIGNYY and CDR2 EKD. V lost 1 base and J lost 7; bases outside the gene matches: 8. The CDR3 sequence is 14 residues long. The CDR3 DNA is TGTGCCTGTGACACGCTGGGGGGGAGCGGTAAACTCATCTTT. Protein product: CACDTLGGSGKLIF.

Details on this clone: The translation of this DNA and the TCRdb protein of a much larger clone differ at residue 6, probably owing to a read error; the protein shown here is translated from the DNA. Additional DNA sequences in this sample encode the identical CDR3. The chain couples TRDV2 to TRDJ1; 7 bases align to TRDD3. CDR1 GEAIGNYY and CDR2 EKD come from the germline V gene. The CDR3 loop spans 15 amino acids. J was trimmed by 2 bases and V by 0 bases; bases with no gene match: 5. The CDR3 DNA is TGTGCCTGTGACACCCCCGGGGGATCGACCGATAAACTCATCTTT. Its translation: CACDTPGGSTDKLIF.

This clone was observed a handful of times. This rearrangement joins TRDV2 to TRDJ1, with 13 nucleotides matching TRDD3. Trimming took 3 bases from V and 0 from J; bases not matched to a gene: 6. This CDR3 is built from 17 residues. Germline V gene data show CDR1 as GEAIGNYY and CDR2 as EKD. CDR3 DNA sequence: TGTGCCTGTGACTCGTTACTGGGGGATACGAACACCGATAAACTCATCTTT. Protein product: CACDSLLGDTNTDKLIF.

In the case of this clone: A much larger clone lies one base from this, so it may be a read error. The rearrangement joins TRDV2 to TRDJ1; 7 bases agree with TRDD3. With V trimmed by 1 base and J by 3 bases, 31 bases remained unmatched. Germline V gives CDR1 GEAIGNYY, CDR2 EKD. The CDR3 length is 23 residues. In DNA form, the CDR3 reads TGTGCCTGTGACACTGTGGGGCAAGGGGGGATGCGCACCTACCAGATGAGGGCCGATAAACTCATCTTT. Amino acid sequence: CACDTVGQGGMRTYQMRADKLIF.

About this clone: The likely explanation is a read error, given a far larger clone one base away. Other DNA sequences in this specimen translate into the identical CDR3. This chain links TRDV2 with TRDJ2, with TRDD3 identical over 11 bases. Germline CDR1 is GEAIGNYY and CDR2 is EKD. The CDR3 sequence is 18 residues long. CDR3 nucleotide sequence: TGTGCCTGTAACCCATTACTGGGGGATAAGAGGGGGACAGCGCAACTCTTCTTT. Translating gives CACNPLLGDKRGTAQLFF.

On this clone: The TCRdb record carries a much larger clone's protein, which differs from this DNA's translation at residue 4; a read error is the likely cause, and the protein listed here is the DNA translation. The genes are TRDV2 and TRDJ1; 7 bases match TRDD3. CDR3 length: 15 amino acids. Germline V gives CDR1 GEAIGNYY, CDR2 EKD. The CDR3 protein is CACGTVGGYGDKLIF. CDR3 nucleotides: TGTGCCTGTGGCACCGTGGGTGGATACGGCGATAAACTCATCTTT.

Within the sample, this clone is hyperexpanded. The same CDR3 is also encoded by other DNA sequences in this sample. The V gene is TRDV2, the J gene TRDJ1, with 8 bases that match TRDD3. With V trimmed by 0 bases and J by 0 bases, 5 bases remained unmatched. The CDR3 has 16 residues. CDR1 and CDR2 from the germline V gene are GEAIGNYY and EKD. The CDR3 DNA follows: TGTGCCTGTGACACCCTGGGGGACTATAACACCGATAAACTCATCTTT. Its translation: CACDTLGDYNTDKLIF.

This clone was recorded a few times. A much larger clone lies a single base off, so this may be a read error. Other nucleotide sequences from this sample produce the same CDR3. The chain is built from TRDV2 and TRDJ1; D is ambiguous. This CDR3 is built from 14 residues. In germline, CDR1 is GEAIGNYY, CDR2 EKD. The CDR3 loop is CACDNLSPTDKLIF. In DNA form, the CDR3 reads TGTGCTTGTGACAACCTCTCGCCCACCGATAAACTCATCTTT.

There are a few counts of this clone. The junction departs from the called germline gene at one end, perhaps through a read error. The CDR3 DNA sequence: TGTGCCTGTGACACCGTCGGACAAAATCCAGATATCAATTACACCGATACACTCATCTTT. Amino acid sequence: CACDTVGQNPDINYTDTLIF. The chain recombines TRDV2 with TRDJ1, with D tentatively TRDD3 (5 bases). Germline-derived CDR1 and CDR2 are GEAIGNYY and EKD. The CDR3 runs 20 residues.

This clone was seen a handful of times. A much larger clone lies a single base off, so this may be a read error. The same CDR3 can be traced to other DNA sequences in this sample. The chain couples TRDV2 to TRDJ1, with 8 bases fitting TRDD3. With 0 bases clipped from V and 7 bases from J, the junction kept 27 bases outside the gene matches. The CDR3 is 21 amino acids. Germline V CDR1 and CDR2: GEAIGNYY, EKD. The CDR3 sequence: CACDTVAAFSRTGGPASKLIF. Here the CDR3 DNA reads TGTGCCTGTGACACCGTTGCCGCTTTCTCCCGTACTGGGGGTCCGGCTAGTAAACTCATCTTT.

This clone was seen only a few times. Since a much larger clone is just one base distant, this may be a read error. The sample contains more than one DNA sequence encoding this CDR3. V is TRDV2 and J is TRDJ1; 9 bases fit TRDD3. The germline CDR1 and CDR2 sequences are GEAIGNYY and EKD. The J segment lost 4 bases and the V segment lost 4 bases, leaving 15 bases of the junction unmatched. This CDR3 is built from 17 residues. CDR3 loop: CACEDLKKLGDHDKLIF. CDR3 coding DNA: TGTGCCTGTGAGGACCTGAAAAAACTGGGGGACCACGATAAACTCATCTTT.

Comments on this clone: The protein held in TCRdb is that of a much larger clone and does not match this DNA's translation at residue 6, likely because of a read error; the protein shown is translated from the DNA. This chain links TRDV2 with TRDJ1; 11 bases match TRDD3. Germline V lookup: CDR1 GEAIGNYY, CDR2 EKD. The CDR3 has 18 amino acids. Trimming removed 0 bases from V and 0 bases from J; junction bases left unmatched: 8. The CDR3 protein is CACDTPRGGYGYTDKLIF. CDR3 nucleotide sequence: TGTGCCTGTGACACCCCCCGTGGGGGATACGGATACACCGATAAACTCATCTTT.

On this clone: With only one base between it and a far larger clone, this is likely a read error. This sample also contains other DNA sequences that code for the same CDR3. This chain uses TRDV2 with TRDJ1, with D perhaps matching TRDD3 (6 bases). CDR3 length: 18 amino acids. The germline V gene has CDR1 GEAIGNYY and CDR2 EKD. The CDR3 sequence: CACDTVGDRIGSTDKLIF. The CDR3 DNA is TGTGCCTGTGACACCGTTGGGGATCGGATTGGTTCCACCGATAAGCTCATCTTT.

With regard to this clone: A read error may be the cause here, since a much bigger clone is one base away. The chain recombines TRDV2 with TRDJ3; 10 bases are shared with TRDD3. There are 22 residues in the CDR3. The germline V gene encodes CDR1 GEAIGNYY and CDR2 EKD. CDR3 sequence (DNA): TGTGCCTGTGGCACCGCATCCTCCGGGGGATACGTGAGCTCCTGGGACACCCGACAGATGTTTTTC. Protein sequence: CACGTASSGGYVSSWDTRQMFF.

A few counts support this clone. Translating this DNA gives a protein that differs at residue 3 from the TCRdb one, which belongs to a much larger clone; a read error is likely, and the protein shown is this translation. The chain couples TRDV2 to TRDJ3; 12 nucleotides match TRDD3. Germline CDR1 and CDR2: GEAIGNYY and EKD. This CDR3 has 19 residues. The CDR3 bases are TGTGCCTATGACACTACTGGGGGATACAGCTCCTGGGACACCCGACAGATGTTTTTC. Translated: CAYDTTGGYSSWDTRQMFF.

By share, this clone ranks as medium-sized. The chain links TRDV2 to TRDJ1; TRDD3 agrees at 9 bases. Germline lookup yields CDR1 GEAIGNYY and CDR2 EKD. V trimming: 1 base; J trimming: 6 bases; junction bases outside the gene matches: 17. The CDR3 runs 18 residues. CDR3 DNA: TGTGCCTGTGACACTATACCGGGGGATACAAGGAAAACCAATAAACTCATCTTT. This encodes CACDTIPGDTRKTNKLIF.

Regarding this clone: The amino acid sequence in TCRdb belongs to a much larger clone and departs from this DNA's translation at residue 15, likely a sequencing read error; the sequence shown is translated from the DNA. The CDR3 sequence: CACEWMTPERADKLTF. As DNA, the CDR3 is TGTGCCTGTGAATGGATGACCCCGGAGAGGGCCGATAAACTCACCTTT. The chain employs TRDV2 and TRDJ1; no clear D gene. The CDR3 sequence is 16 residues long. Germline V gives CDR1 GEAIGNYY, CDR2 EKD.